These 29 T cell receptor beta chains came from one sample sequenced in a study of shared clonotypes between healthy human individuals. Terminally differentiated effector memory CD45RA+ cells were excluded from the naive CD8 cells, which were CD45RO-negative and positively selected for CCR7. Here immunoSEQ multiplex PCR was the method, and the copy in TCRdb shows in-frame clones only, minus some. The sample carries roughly 890,000 clones, about 92% recorded once. The source material was naive CD8+ T cells sorted from blood. The origin of the receptors is a man under 40 in good health.

V usage is TRBV16 and J usage is TRBJ2-3; D gene ambiguous. CDR1 KGHSY and CDR2 FQNENV come from the germline V gene. The CDR3 consists of 15 residues. With 2 bases removed from V and 4 bases from J, the gap between germline ends came to 13 bases. The CDR3 DNA reads as TGTGCCAGCAGCCAAGCTTCAGGCTTTCCAGATACGCAGTATTTT. Translated: CASSQASGFPDTQYF.

The chain links TRBV29-1 to TRBJ2-7; 9 bases match TRBD1. The CDR3 extends over 14 amino acids. Germline V gene lookup returns CDR1 SQVTM and CDR2 ANQGSEA. Trimming at V came to 5 bases and at J to 3 bases, leaving 8 bases not matched to a gene. The CDR3 spells CSVLAGTGYYEQYF. The CDR3 DNA reads as TGCAGCGTTCTCGCCGGGACAGGGTACTACGAGCAGTACTTC.

The J gene is TRBJ2-3, the V gene TRBV15; 10 nucleotides agree with TRBD2. This CDR3 spans 17 amino acids. Germline assignment: CDR1 LNHNV and CDR2 YYDKDF (reference sequence). V lost 1 base and J lost 2; bases outside the gene matches: 6. The CDR3 coding sequence is TGTGCCACCAGCAGAGCCTCGGGACTAGCGCACACAGATACGCAGTATTTT. It yields the protein CATSRASGLAHTDTQYF.

V is TRBV11-2 and J is TRBJ2-1, with a weak D call TRBD1 (6 bases). CDR1 is SGHAT and CDR2 is FQNNGV in the germline V gene. The CDR3 has 16 residues. Trimming stripped 2 bases from V and 2 bases from J, with 13 bases between. The CDR3 coding sequence is TGTGCCAGCAGCTTAAGGCACCGGGACACCTACAATGAGCAGTTCTTC. As protein: CASSLRHRDTYNEQFF.

This clone was seen just once. This rearrangement joins TRBV28 to TRBJ1-5, with TRBD1 matching over 9 bases. The CDR3 contains 19 residues. Germline loops: CDR1 MDHEN, CDR2 SYDVKM. The V gene end was trimmed by 4 bases and the J gene end by 0 bases; junction bases not matched to a gene: 13. The CDR3 region is CASSSDRGWPFLSNQPQHF. DNA of the CDR3: TGTGCCAGCAGTTCGGACAGGGGATGGCCCTTCCTTAGCAATCAGCCCCAGCATTTT.

The DNA of the CDR3 is TGTGCCAGCAGCATGACAGGCTTCTATGGCTACACCTTC. Its protein is CASSMTGFYGYTF. The chain couples TRBV6-5 to TRBJ1-2; D might be TRBD1 (6 bases). Looked up from germline, CDR1 is MNHEY and CDR2 is SVGAGI. The CDR3 is 13 amino acids. V gave up 6 bases and J gave up 4 bases, with 12 bases separating them.

This clone appeared a single time. This chain uses TRBV4-1 with TRBJ2-1; 9 positions match TRBD2. Germline CDR1 reads MGHRA; CDR2 reads YSYEKL. This CDR3 contains 14 residues. The trim removed 3 bases at V and 7 bases at J, leaving 4 bases unmatched. CDR3 sequence: CASSQAGGPNEQFF. The CDR3 DNA sequence: TGCGCCAGCAGCCAGGCGGGAGGGCCAAATGAGCAGTTCTTC.

This sequence joins TRBV7-9 and TRBJ2-2; D not certain. CDR3 length equals 15 residues. The V gene lost 5 bases and the J gene lost 7 bases, with 17 bases spanning the gap. The germline gives CDR1 SEHNR, CDR2 FQNEAQ (reference sequence). CDR3 sequence reads: CASSPSRRSGGELFF. DNA for the CDR3: TGTGCCAGCAGCCCAAGCAGGAGATCTGGCGGGGAGCTGTTTTTT.

The gene calls are TRBV9 and TRBJ1-4, with D tentatively TRBD1 (5 bases). CDR1 is SGDLS, CDR2 YYNGEE, per germline. The V end lost 0 bases, the J end lost 6 bases, and 12 bases lay between the germline ends. CDR3 length equals 15 residues. CDR3 sequence: CASSVGSGDDEKLFF. CDR3 sequence (DNA): TGTGCCAGCAGCGTAGGATCCGGGGACGATGAAAAACTGTTTTTT. Drawing the rest from reference TRBV9 and TRBJ1-4, the complete variable domain is DSGVTQTPKHLITATGQRVTLRCSPRSGDLSVYWYQQSLDQGLQFLIQYYNGEERAKGNILERFSAQQFPDLHSELNLSSLELGDSALYFCASSVGSGDDEKLFFGSGTQLSVL.

This clone is a singleton in its sample. CDR3 in DNA: TGCGCCAGCAGCCAGGACAGGAGGAACACTGAAGCTTTCTTT. Translation: CASSQDRRNTEAFF. The rearrangement links TRBV5-1 to TRBJ1-1, with TRBD1 matching 7 bases. Germline assignment: CDR1 SGHRS and CDR2 YFSETQ. V dropped 4 bases and J dropped 1; count of bases not matched to a gene: 4. CDR3 length equals 14 residues.

The chain joins TRBV5-1 to TRBJ2-2; a possible D gene is TRBD1 (5 bases). This CDR3 spans 15 amino acids. Germline loops: CDR1 SGHRS, CDR2 YFSETQ. V lost 2 bases and J lost 3, with 11 bases in between. This CDR3 is CASSLWQGYTGELFF. In DNA form, the CDR3 reads TGCGCCAGCAGCTTATGGCAGGGATACACCGGGGAGCTGTTTTTT.

The V gene is TRBV27, the J gene TRBJ2-1; D not resolved. The V gene's germline CDR1 is MNHEY and CDR2 SMNVEV (reference sequence). V was cut by 2 bases and J by 6 bases, with 8 bases left in between. This CDR3 has 13 residues. The chain's CDR3 is CASSLARGNEQFF. CDR3 bases: TGTGCCAGCAGTTTAGCCCGTGGCAATGAGCAGTTCTTC.

Concerning this clone itself: In the same sample, other DNA sequences code for this CDR3. The V gene is TRBV27, the J gene TRBJ2-7; the match to TRBD2 covers 15 bases. Trimming took 3 bases from V and 4 from J; bases not matched to a gene: 1. This CDR3 is 15 amino acids long. Germline CDR1 MNHEY, CDR2 SMNVEV (reference sequence). As DNA, the CDR3 is TGTGCCAGCAGTTTTGGACTAGCGGGAGGGTACGAGCAGTACTTC. Protein product: CASSFGLAGGYEQYF.

The chain recombines TRBV5-1 with TRBJ1-2; possibly TRBD1 for D (5 bases). This CDR3 region has 16 residues. Trimming stripped 4 bases from V and 0 bases from J, with 16 bases between. Looked up from germline, CDR1 is SGHRS and CDR2 is YFSETQ. The CDR3 bases are TGCGCCAGCAGCGTAGGACTTGGGACTACTAACTATGGCTACACCTTC. This sequence encodes CASSVGLGTTNYGYTF.

This chain connects TRBV15 to TRBJ1-4; a possible D gene is TRBD1 (5 bases). Trimming took off 0 bases at V and 8 bases at J, with 13 bases between the two ends. Germline assignment: CDR1 LNHNV and CDR2 YYDKDF (reference sequence). This CDR3 has 15 residues. The CDR3 protein is CATSRDRAGTEKLFF. Written as DNA, the CDR3 is TGTGCCACCAGCAGAGACAGGGCGGGTACCGAAAAACTGTTTTTT. Variable domain in full (rest from reference TRBV15 and TRBJ1-4): DAMVIQNPRYQVTQFGKPVTLSCSQTLNHNVMYWYQQKSSQAPKLLFHYYDKDFNNEADTPDNFQSRRPNTSFCFLDIRSPGLGDTAMYLCATSRDRAGTEKLFFGSGTQLSVL.

The table lists this clone with a count of one. This CDR3 is also generated by other DNA sequences in the sample. The chain employs TRBV27 and TRBJ1-5; unclear D gene. CDR1 is MNHEY, CDR2 SMNVEV, per germline (reference sequence). Trimming cost V 8 bases and J 0 bases, with 8 bases left between them. The CDR3 is 13 amino acids. The CDR3 bases are TGTGCCAGCCGGCCAGGTAGCAATCAGCCCCAGCATTTT. Encoded protein: CASRPGSNQPQHF.

The chain combines TRBV7-9 with TRBJ2-3; D is ambiguous. This CDR3 contains 13 residues. Trimming cost V 7 bases and J 3 bases, with 11 bases left between them. The germline CDR1 and CDR2 sequences are SEHNR and FQNEAQ (reference sequence). The CDR3 DNA reads as TGTGCCAGCAATGGGATCGGGACAGATACGCAGTATTTT. This sequence encodes CASNGIGTDTQYF. Combining the CDR3 with reference TRBV7-9 and TRBJ2-3 gives the whole variable domain DTGVSQNPRHKITKRGQNVTFRCDPISEHNRLYWYRQTLGQGPEFLTYFQNEAQLEKSRLLSDRFSAERPKGSFSTLEIQRTEQGDSAMYLCASNGIGTDTQYFGPGTRLTVL.

The rearrangement uses TRBV28 and TRBJ2-2, with D uncertain. Germline CDR1 is MDHEN and CDR2 is SYDVKM. The V gene lost 6 bases and the J gene lost 3 bases, with 11 bases spanning the gap. The CDR3 spans 14 residues. The CDR3 DNA follows: TGTGCCAGCAGCCCTATGGGTTACACCGGGGAGCTGTTTTTT. Its translation: CASSPMGYTGELFF.

This clone was detected only once. This chain connects TRBV27 to TRBJ2-7; 10 positions match TRBD2. The CDR3 contains 17 residues. From germline, CDR1 is MNHEY and CDR2 SMNVEV (reference sequence). Losses at the gene ends were 5 bases for V and 6 bases for J; bases not matched to a gene: 16. CDR3 loop: CASSHGPSSGSYPEQYF. The CDR3 DNA follows: TGTGCCAGCAGTCATGGCCCCTCTAGCGGGAGTTACCCCGAGCAGTACTTC.

In the case of this clone: This same CDR3 is encoded by further DNA sequences in the sample. The chain joins TRBV28 to TRBJ1-5; a possible D gene is TRBD1 (5 bases). V was trimmed by 3 bases and J by 3 bases, leaving 9 bases between them. From germline, CDR1 is MDHEN and CDR2 SYDVKM. This CDR3 contains 14 residues. DNA for the CDR3: TGTGCCAGCAGTTTGGGGCAATACAATCAGCCCCAGCATTTT. Protein: CASSLGQYNQPQHF.

This chain joins TRBV7-6 and TRBJ2-1; 10 bases are shared with TRBD2. Germline V gives CDR1 SGHVS, CDR2 FNYEAQ. The CDR3 runs to 15 residues. The J segment lost 4 bases and the V segment lost 5 bases, leaving 5 bases of the junction unmatched. The CDR3 loop is CASSGRLAGYNEQFF. The CDR3 coding sequence is TGTGCCAGCAGCGGACGACTAGCGGGTTACAATGAGCAGTTCTTC.

The count of this clone is one. The V call is TRBV7-3, the J call TRBJ2-1; a possible D gene is TRBD2 (6 bases). Germline loops: CDR1 SGHTA, CDR2 FQGTGA. The CDR3 is 13 amino acids. V was shortened by 5 bases and J by 3 bases, with 8 bases between the two germline ends. The CDR3 here is CASSLGSYNEQFF. CDR3 sequence (DNA): TGTGCCAGCAGCCTCGGGAGCTACAATGAGCAGTTCTTC.

The chain employs TRBV11-3 and TRBJ2-1; 10 positions agree with TRBD1. Germline CDR1 reads SGHNT; CDR2 reads YENEEA. The V segment lost 5 bases and the J segment 2 bases; nucleotides outside the gene matches: 3. This CDR3 has 15 residues. CDR3 in amino acids: CASSRTGGAYNEQFF. The CDR3 DNA reads TGTGCCAGCAGCCGGACAGGGGGGGCCTACAATGAGCAGTTCTTC.

CDR3 coding DNA: TGTGCCAGCAGCACCGGGACAGGGGAGACCCAGTACTTC. Its translation is CASSTGTGETQYF. V usage is TRBV11-3 and J usage is TRBJ2-5, with 9 bases matching TRBD1. The germline V gene has CDR1 SGHNT and CDR2 YENEEA. The V gene end was trimmed by 5 bases and the J gene end by 5 bases; junction bases not matched to a gene: 3. The CDR3 is made up of 13 amino acids.

V usage is TRBV7-9 and J usage is TRBJ2-1, with 9 bases matching TRBD2. The CDR3 runs to 15 residues. Germline V gene sequence: CDR1 SEHNR, CDR2 FQNEAQ (reference sequence). V lost 5 bases to trimming and J lost 7 bases; unmatched junction nucleotides: 9. This CDR3 reads CASSGVGSGSNEQFF. The CDR3 DNA sequence: TGTGCCAGCAGCGGAGTGGGTAGCGGGAGTAATGAGCAGTTCTTC.

V is TRBV14 and J is TRBJ1-4; tentatively, D is TRBD1 (6 bases). This CDR3 has 15 amino acids. V gave up 2 bases and J gave up 8 bases, with 15 bases separating them. Germline V gene data show CDR1 as SGHDN and CDR2 as FVKESK. This CDR3 is CASSQKRGVGEKLFF. The DNA of the CDR3 is TGTGCCAGCAGCCAAAAAAGGGGGGTAGGGGAAAAACTGTTTTTT.

The CDR3 coding sequence is TGCGCCAGCAGCCAAGGAGCGGGGCCGAGCGATGAGCAGTTCTTC. Its protein product is CASSQGAGPSDEQFF. The chain uses TRBV4-3 and TRBJ2-1; 7 nucleotides match TRBD2. Unmatched junction bases numbered 8, after V lost 1 base and J lost 8 bases. CDR1 and CDR2 (germline): LGHNA, YSLEER. The CDR3 consists of 15 residues.

The rearrangement uses TRBV28 and TRBJ1-1, with 10 bases that match TRBD1. J gave up 1 base and V 5 bases, and 4 bases lay outside the gene matches. Germline V gene lookup returns CDR1 MDHEN and CDR2 SYDVKM. This CDR3 comprises 15 residues. The CDR3 DNA sequence: TGTGCCAGCAGTCTTTGGACAGGGGGGAACACTGAAGCTTTCTTT. As protein: CASSLWTGGNTEAFF.

CDR3 amino acids: CILSWSYEQYF. In DNA form, the CDR3 reads TGCATTCTATCATGGTCCTACGAGCAGTACTTC. The rearrangement joins TRBV29-1 to TRBJ2-7, with D uncertain. This CDR3 has 11 amino acids. Looked up from germline, CDR1 is SQVTM and CDR2 is ANQGSEA.